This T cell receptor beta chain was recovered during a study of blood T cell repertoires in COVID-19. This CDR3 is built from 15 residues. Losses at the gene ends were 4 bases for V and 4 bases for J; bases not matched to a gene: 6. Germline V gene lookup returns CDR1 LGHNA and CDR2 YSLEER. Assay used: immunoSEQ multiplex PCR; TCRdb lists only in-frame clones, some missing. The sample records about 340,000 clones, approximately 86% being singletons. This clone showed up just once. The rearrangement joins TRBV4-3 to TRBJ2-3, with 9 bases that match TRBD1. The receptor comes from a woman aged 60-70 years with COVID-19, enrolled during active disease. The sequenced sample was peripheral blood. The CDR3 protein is CASSPGTGNSDTQYF. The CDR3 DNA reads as TGCGCCAGCAGCCCGGGGACAGGGAATTCAGATACGCAGTATTTT.